Detailed here is one T cell receptor (beta chain). Antigen specificity is unknown. The source of the sample is a study of identical twins. Regarding the study as a whole: Cross-sectional statistics underpinned the conclusions; the same donors were not followed. Out-of-frame alpha sequences shared by twins were enriched for low generation probability. Reduced insertions were recorded for abundant cord blood beta clonotypes, with no such pattern in memory repertoires.

V gave up 4 bases and J gave up 0 bases; unmatched junction bases: 9. From germline, CDR1 is MGHRA and CDR2 YSYEKL. There are 19 residues in the CDR3. Via MiXCR, TCRdb re-called the 5' RACE reads, giving one row per CDR3 protein. This sample carries 1.5 million to 2 million distinct CDR3 sequences, roughly 35% of them seen once, and the ten largest clones take approximately 0.25%. The TCR originated in a newborn girl in good health. The specimen sequenced was cord blood. The chain has TRBV4-1 and TRBJ2-1, with TRBD2 identical over 13 bases. CDR3 in amino acids: CASSPGLAGPPSSYNEQFF. Here the CDR3 DNA reads TGCGCCAGCAGCCCGGGACTAGCGGGGCCCCCGAGCTCCTACAATGAGCAGTTCTTC.